This is a list of T cell receptor beta chains from one sample in a study of blood T cell repertoires in COVID-19. Produced via immunoSEQ multiplex PCR; TCRdb's table is partial and in-frame only. The top ten clones hold around a fifth of a sample with tens of thousands of clones, 88% of them seen once. Material: peripheral blood. Source of these receptors: a woman between 45 and 60 years old with active or convalescent COVID-19. CDR3s include the opening cysteine and the closing phenylalanine or tryptophan.

V,CDR3
TRBV7-2,CASSLWDQTSEIYQETQYF
TRBV19,CASSWGSGSLKETQYF
TRBV9,CASSRLGGATEAFF
TRBV13,CASSSGDLSGGRASYEQYF
TRBV7-8,CASRRQADSNQPQHF
TRBV29-1,CSVEDTNQPQHF
TRBV25-1,CASSEPRGLAGVGYEQYF
TRBV11-2,CASSVEGGSPLHF
TRBV6-1,CASSELAGRAPDTQYF
TRBV30,CAWSHGTSGKDEQFF
TRBV27,CASSPGVNQPQHF
TRBV30,CAWSSHRGPGSGYTF
TRBV4-1,CASSQGMGPPPYEQYF
TRBV29-1,CSVEDLGDRNTEAFF
TRBV18,CASSPQRTARDRNTEAFF
TRBV4-2,CASSQGPEQYF
TRBV9,CASSVGRASYGYTF
TRBV3-1/TRBV3-2,CASSQGLRGYTF
TRBV6-5,CASSYSSGSFNEQYF
TRBV2,CASSDPTDTTAVSYEQYF
TRBV10-2,CASSESGGSNTGELFF
TRBV7-9,CASRGRTAVNEKLFF
TRBV2,CASSEDQAANADTQYF
TRBV19,CASSGRVPYGYTF
TRBV14,CASSQDQGILAKLFF
TRBV7-3,CASSTRGLAGQETQYF
TRBV9,CASSTQGTSPYNEQFF
TRBV29-1,CSVGTSPYEQYF